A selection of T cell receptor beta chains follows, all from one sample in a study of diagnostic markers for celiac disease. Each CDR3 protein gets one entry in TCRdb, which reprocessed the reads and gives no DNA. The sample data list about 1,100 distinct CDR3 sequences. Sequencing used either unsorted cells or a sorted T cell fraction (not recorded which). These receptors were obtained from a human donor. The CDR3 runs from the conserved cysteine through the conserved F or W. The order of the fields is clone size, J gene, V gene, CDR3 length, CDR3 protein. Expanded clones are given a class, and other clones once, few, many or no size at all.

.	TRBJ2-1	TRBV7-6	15	CASSLQGISYNEQFF
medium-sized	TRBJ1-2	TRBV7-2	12	CASSPQGYGYTF
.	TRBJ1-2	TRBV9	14	CASSVGTGFYGYTF
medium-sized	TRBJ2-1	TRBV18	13	CASSPPTDNEQFF
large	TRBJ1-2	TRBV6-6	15	CASSYSQGSVDGYTF
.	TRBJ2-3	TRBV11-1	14	CASSAGADTDTQYF
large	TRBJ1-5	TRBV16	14	CASSQQYSNQPQHF
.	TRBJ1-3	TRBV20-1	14	CSARGGADGNTIYF
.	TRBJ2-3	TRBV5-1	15	CASSLEGPSTDTQYF
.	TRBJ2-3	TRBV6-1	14	CASSPGGGPSTQYF